These 25 T cell receptor beta chains came from one sample sequenced in a study of OX40 agonist ivuxolimab in advanced cancers. The repertoire was sequenced with immunoSEQ multiplex PCR; TCRdb's copy has only in-frame clones and lacks some. The sample lists about 12,000 clones, roughly 81% occurring once. The sample in question was CD4+ or CD8+ T cells sorted from blood, obtained in a trial of the OX40 agonist ivuxolimab. Every receptor here comes from an adult with an advanced solid tumor such as melanoma, head and neck, liver or kidney cancer.

This chain uses TRBV7-9 with TRBJ2-4; a possible D gene is TRBD1 (5 bases). The CDR3 length is 16 residues. Germline lookup yields CDR1 SEHNR and CDR2 FQNEAQ (reference sequence). The V end was cut by 1 base, the J end by 2 bases, with 12 bases between. In nucleotides, the CDR3 is TGTGCCAGCAGCTTAGAGGCAGGGCTGTCCAAAAACATTCAGTACTTC. The encoded protein is CASSLEAGLSKNIQYF.

The V and J genes are TRBV29-1 and TRBJ2-6; D ambiguous. CDR3 length: 17 amino acids. In germline, CDR1 is SQVTM, CDR2 ANQGSEA. Written as DNA, the CDR3 is TGCAGGTTTGATTGTAACTGCATACAAAGTCGGGCCAACGTCCTGACTTTC. It codes for CRFDCNCIQSRANVLTF.

The chain uses TRBV6-1 and TRBJ2-3; D tentatively fits TRBD1 or TRBD2 (5 bases each). Germline V gene data show CDR1 as MNHNS and CDR2 as SASEGT. The V and J ends lost 2 bases and 2 bases respectively, with 11 bases between them. The CDR3 is 15 residues long. The CDR3 DNA is TGTGCCAGCAGTGAATCTTCGGGGCACACAGATACGCAGTATTTT. This sequence encodes CASSESSGHTDTQYF.

The gene calls are TRBV9 and TRBJ2-1; D remains unclear. Germline loops: CDR1 SGDLS, CDR2 YYNGEE. V was cut by 1 base and J by 8 bases, with 13 bases left in between. The CDR3 contains 14 residues. CDR3 bases: TGTGCCAGCAGCGTAAGGCCCCTCTGGTATGAGCAGTTCTTC. Protein sequence: CASSVRPLWYEQFF.

In DNA, the CDR3 is TGCAGCGCCCACTCCTCGGGGCTAGCGGGAGTCTTGGTAAACAATGAGCAGTTCTTC. Amino acid sequence: CSAHSSGLAGVLVNNEQFF. This chain connects TRBV29-1 to TRBJ2-1; 10 bases agree with TRBD2. Germline V lookup: CDR1 SQVTM, CDR2 ANQGSEA. V dropped 7 bases and J dropped 5; count of bases not matched to a gene: 23. This CDR3 contains 19 residues.

CDR3 nucleotides: TGTGCCAGCAGTGACTCGGGGGGAGTGGCAGATACGCAGTATTTT. It yields the protein CASSDSGGVADTQYF. V usage is TRBV6-4 and J usage is TRBJ2-3, with D tentatively TRBD2 (6 bases). V lost 0 bases to trimming and J lost 4 bases, with 11 bases between them. There are 15 residues in the CDR3. Per the germline V gene, CDR1 is MRHNA and CDR2 is SNTAGT.

In DNA form, the CDR3 reads TGTGCCAGCAGGTCGGGGGCGAACAATGAGCAGTTCTTC. Translated: CASRSGANNEQFF. The rearrangement links TRBV27 to TRBJ2-1; tentatively, D is TRBD1 or TRBD2 (6 bases each). The V end lost 6 bases, the J end lost 5 bases, and 11 bases lay between the germline ends. Germline V gene data show CDR1 as MNHEY and CDR2 as SMNVEV (reference sequence). The CDR3 has 13 residues.

The rearrangement links TRBV6-5 to TRBJ2-2, with TRBD2 as a possible D gene (6 bases). Trimming removed 4 bases from V and 5 bases from J, with 14 bases in between. Germline V CDR1 and CDR2: MNHEY, SVGAGI. This CDR3 spans 15 amino acids. CDR3 DNA: TGTGCCAGCAGTTTTTCTAGCGCGGAAACCGGGGAGCTGTTTTTT. This sequence encodes CASSFSSAETGELFF.

The chain is built from TRBV2 and TRBJ1-4, with D maybe TRBD1 (5 bases). The germline CDR1 and CDR2 sequences are SNHLY and FYNNEI. The CDR3 sequence is 15 residues long. Trimming cost V 1 base and J 0 bases, with 6 bases left between them. CDR3 amino acids: CASSEGGATNEKLFF. CDR3 bases: TGTGCCAGCAGTGAAGGGGGGGCAACTAATGAAAAACTGTTTTTT. The full variable domain, in which reference TRBV2 and TRBJ1-4 provide the parts outside the CDR3, is EPEVTQTPSHQVTQMGQEVILRCVPISNHLYFYWYRQILGQKVEFLVSFYNNEISEKSEIFDDQFSVERPDGSNFTLKIRSTKLEDSAMYFCASSEGGATNEKLFFGSGTQLSVL.

The rearrangement uses TRBV7-8 and TRBJ1-1, with D possibly matching TRBD1 (6 bases). The V end was cut by 1 base, the J end by 1 base, with 13 bases between. The CDR3 has 16 residues. The germline V gene has CDR1 SGHVS and CDR2 FQNEAQ. In DNA form, the CDR3 reads TGTGCCAGCAGCTTAGTTCAGGGGTGGGGGAACACTGAAGCTTTCTTT. The encoded protein is CASSLVQGWGNTEAFF.

This clone occurred a few times. CDR3 nucleotides: TGTGCCAGCAGCCTACGGGACAGTTTCCATGAGCAGTTCTTC. Its protein is CASSLRDSFHEQFF. The chain is built from TRBV7-6 and TRBJ2-1, with 7 bases identical to TRBD1. V gave up 5 bases and J gave up 8 bases; unmatched junction bases: 9. The CDR3 is 14 amino acids. Looked up from germline, CDR1 is SGHVS and CDR2 is FNYEAQ.

Written as DNA, the CDR3 is TGTGCCAGTAGTATGAACAGGAGGATTGAAAAACTGTTTTTT. Residues: CASSMNRRIEKLFF. The V call is TRBV19, the J call TRBJ1-4, with D maybe TRBD1 (5 bases). The CDR3 consists of 14 residues. With 3 bases removed from V and 7 bases from J, the gap between germline ends came to 12 bases. In germline, CDR1 is LNHDA, CDR2 SQIVND (reference sequence). Based on the CDR3 plus reference TRBV19 and TRBJ1-4, the full variable domain is DGGITQSPKYLFRKEGQNVTLSCEQNLNHDAMYWYRQDPGQGLRLIYYSQIVNDFQKGDIAEGYSVSREKKESFPLTVTSAQKNPTAFYLCASSMNRRIEKLFFGSGTQLSVL.

CDR3 sequence: CASSQLPSGSKYEQYF. CDR3 coding DNA: TGCGCCAGCAGCCAGTTACCTAGCGGGAGTAAATACGAGCAGTACTTC. The V gene is TRBV4-1, the J gene TRBJ2-7; 10 bases are shared with TRBD2. Germline V gene sequence: CDR1 MGHRA, CDR2 YSYEKL. V was clipped by 3 bases and J by 4 bases; unmatched bases: 9. The CDR3 loop spans 16 amino acids.

This CDR3 is CASSLTGTGEYEQYF. The CDR3, as DNA: TGTGCCAGCAGCCTCACCGGGACAGGGGAGTACGAGCAGTACTTC. The chain combines TRBV9 with TRBJ2-7; 10 bases line up with TRBD1. J was trimmed by 4 bases and V by 4 bases; bases with no gene match: 8. Germline CDR1 is SGDLS and CDR2 is YYNGEE. This CDR3 has 15 residues. Using reference TRBV9 and TRBJ2-7 for the parts outside the CDR3, the full variable domain is DSGVTQTPKHLITATGQRVTLRCSPRSGDLSVYWYQQSLDQGLQFLIQYYNGEERAKGNILERFSAQQFPDLHSELNLSSLELGDSALYFCASSLTGTGEYEQYFGPGTRLTVT.

The chain employs TRBV7-3 and TRBJ2-1; 7 positions agree with TRBD1. Germline-derived CDR1 and CDR2 are SGHTA and FQGTGA. J gave up 10 bases and V 1 base, and 4 bases lay outside the gene matches. The CDR3 runs 13 residues. This CDR3 reads CASSLMEDREQFF. For the CDR3, the DNA is TGTGCCAGCAGCTTAATGGAGGACAGGGAGCAGTTCTTC.

V usage is TRBV4-3 and J usage is TRBJ2-1; TRBD1 matches at 7 bases. The CDR3 spans 15 residues. Looked up from germline, CDR1 is LGHNA and CDR2 is YSLEER. J lost 2 bases, V lost 3 bases, and 4 bases had no gene match. CDR3 region: CASSQETGTYNEQFF. The CDR3 nucleotides are TGCGCCAGCAGCCAGGAGACAGGGACCTACAATGAGCAGTTCTTC.

The V call is TRBV7-9, the J call TRBJ2-5; 8 bases align to TRBD1. Germline V gives CDR1 SEHNR, CDR2 FQNEAQ (reference sequence). The CDR3 loop spans 13 amino acids. Trimming at V came to 6 bases and at J to 7 bases, leaving 7 bases not matched to a gene. Written as DNA, the CDR3 is TGTGCCAGCAGACCCACAGGGGGTGGGACCCAGTACTTC. Translated, it gives CASRPTGGGTQYF.

The CDR3 nucleotides read TGCGCCAGCAGCCAAGATCCTATAGTCTCCTACGAGCAGTACTTC. This codes for CASSQDPIVSYEQYF. V is TRBV4-1 and J is TRBJ2-7, with D unclear. V lost 0 bases, J lost 0 bases, and 9 bases lay in between. The CDR3 totals 15 residues. Germline V gene data show CDR1 as MGHRA and CDR2 as YSYEKL.

This clone was detected only once. This chain links TRBV10-3 with TRBJ2-2, with D perhaps given as TRBD1 or TRBD2 (5 bases each). Germline V CDR1 and CDR2: ENHRY, SYGVKD. The CDR3 runs to 14 residues. The V end lost 11 bases, the J end lost 0 bases, and 13 bases lay between the germline ends. The CDR3 coding sequence is TGTGCCGCGCTGAGGGACCCGAACACCGGGGAGCTGTTTTTT. It translates to CAALRDPNTGELFF.

This chain uses TRBV6-5 with TRBJ2-3; TRBD1 is a possible D gene (6 bases). V lost 3 bases, J lost 0 bases, and 10 bases lay in between. The germline CDR1 and CDR2 sequences are MNHEY and SVGAGI. This CDR3 is built from 15 residues. CDR3 in amino acids: CASSYTGPSTDTQYF. CDR3 in DNA: TGTGCCAGCAGTTATACAGGGCCAAGCACAGATACGCAGTATTTT.

By proportion, this clone is large. J is TRBJ2-7 and V is TRBV28, with D unresolved. The V end lost 3 bases, the J end lost 7 bases, and 10 bases lay between the germline ends. This CDR3 contains 12 residues. Germline loops: CDR1 MDHEN, CDR2 SYDVKM. CDR3 sequence reads: CASSFWSGEQYF. In nucleotides, the CDR3 is TGTGCCAGCAGTTTTTGGTCCGGGGAGCAGTACTTC.

This clone came up once. The missing conserved phenylalanine or tryptophan at the end of this CDR3 makes a read error likely. The limits of the CDR3 on the DNA are not certain, so only TCRdb's listed CDR3 is given. CDR3 residues: CASSDEGLPPL. This chain connects TRBV6-5 to TRBJ2-7; the table assigns TRBD2, which was not confirmed against the DNA. The CDR3 is 11 amino acids in total, end residues counted. CDR1 is MNHEY and CDR2 is SVGAGI in the germline V gene.

This chain joins TRBV5-6 and TRBJ1-2; D not resolved. The CDR3 sequence is 15 residues long. Trimming stripped 5 bases from V and 4 bases from J, with 18 bases between. CDR1 SGHDT and CDR2 YYEEEE come from the germline V gene. The CDR3 spells CASRGPGLGVYGYTF. The CDR3, as DNA: TGTGCCAGCAGAGGTCCGGGCCTCGGGGTCTATGGCTACACCTTC.

The rearrangement uses TRBV7-3 and TRBJ2-1, with 10 bases aligning to TRBD1. Germline V lookup: CDR1 SGHTA, CDR2 FQGTGA. The CDR3 is 15 residues long. The V and J ends lost 10 bases and 5 bases, in that order; junction bases with no gene match: 11. The CDR3: CATSDPGTGDNEQFF. The CDR3 DNA reads as TGTGCCACCTCCGACCCCGGGACAGGGGACAATGAGCAGTTCTTC.

The genes are TRBV6-6 and TRBJ2-3; TRBD1 agrees at 7 bases. Germline V gene sequence: CDR1 MNHNY, CDR2 SVGAGI (reference sequence). V was clipped by 6 bases and J by 5 bases; unmatched bases: 5. There are 13 residues in the CDR3. As DNA, the CDR3 is TGTGCCAGCAGCGAAGGGGGCTTAGATACGCAGTATTTT. Protein product: CASSEGGLDTQYF.